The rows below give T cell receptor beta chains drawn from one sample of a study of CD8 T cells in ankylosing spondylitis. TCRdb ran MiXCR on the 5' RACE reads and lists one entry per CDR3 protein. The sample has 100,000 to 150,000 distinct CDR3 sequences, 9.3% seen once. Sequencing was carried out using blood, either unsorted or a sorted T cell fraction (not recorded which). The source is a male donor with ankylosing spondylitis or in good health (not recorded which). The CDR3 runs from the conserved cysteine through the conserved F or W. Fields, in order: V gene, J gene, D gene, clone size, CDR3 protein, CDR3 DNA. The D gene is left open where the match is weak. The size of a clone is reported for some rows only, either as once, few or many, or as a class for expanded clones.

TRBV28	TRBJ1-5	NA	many	CASSSLQGFSNQPQHF	TGTGCCAGCAGTTCACTACAGGGATTTAGCAATCAGCCCCAGCATTTT
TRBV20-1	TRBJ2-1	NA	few	CCARGDDPGDYNEQFF	TGCTGTGCTAGAGGTGACGACCCGGGGGACTACAATGAGCAGTTCTTC
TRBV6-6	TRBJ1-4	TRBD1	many	CATSDRVGEKLFF	TGTGCCACCTCAGACAGGGTGGGTGAAAAACTGTTTTTT
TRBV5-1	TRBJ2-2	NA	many	CASSKRDAGELFF	TGCGCCAGCAGCAAACGGGACGCCGGGGAGCTGTTTTTT
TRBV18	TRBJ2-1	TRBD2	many	CASSPSGRGYNEQFF	TGTGCCAGCTCACCCAGCGGGAGGGGCTACAATGAGCAGTTCTTC
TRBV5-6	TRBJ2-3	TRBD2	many	CASSPTSGLAGGSDTQYF	TGTGCCAGCAGCCCTACCAGTGGACTAGCGGGAGGGTCAGATACGCAGTATTTT
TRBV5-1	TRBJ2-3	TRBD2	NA	CASSLTTSGMDTKYF	TGCGCCAGCAGCTTGACGACTAGCGGGATGGATACGAAGTATTTT
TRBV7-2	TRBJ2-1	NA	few	CASSLEATAHEQFF	TGTGCCAGCAGCTTAGAGGCTACAGCCCATGAGCAGTTCTTC
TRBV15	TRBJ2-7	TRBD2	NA	CATSRGGSSYEQYF	TGTGCCACCAGCAGAGGCGGGAGCTCCTACGAGCAGTACTTC
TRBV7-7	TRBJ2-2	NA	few	CASRPQGEELFF	TGTGCTAGCAGACCACAAGGGGAGGAGCTGTTTTTT
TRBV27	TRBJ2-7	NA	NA	CASSLYPAAAYEQYF	TGTGCCAGCAGTTTATATCCCGCCGCGGCCTACGAGCAGTACTTC
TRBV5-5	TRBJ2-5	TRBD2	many	CASSLGLAGGEETQYF	TGTGCCAGCAGCTTGGGACTAGCGGGAGGGGAAGAGACCCAGTACTTC
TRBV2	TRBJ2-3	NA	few	CASSVHQSTDTQYF	TGTGCCAGCAGTGTGCACCAAAGCACAGATACGCAGTATTTT
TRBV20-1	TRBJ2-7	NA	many	CSARESRTLKAEQYF	TGCAGTGCTAGAGAGTCTCGGACTCTAAAGGCCGAGCAGTACTTC
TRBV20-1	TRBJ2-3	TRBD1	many	CSAVGQGTRLNTQYF	TGCAGTGCTGTAGGACAGGGAACTCGTCTTAATACGCAGTATTTT
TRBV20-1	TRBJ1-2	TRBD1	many	CSAKRDRVMGGYTF	TGCAGTGCTAAACGGGACAGGGTGATGGGGGGCTACACCTTC
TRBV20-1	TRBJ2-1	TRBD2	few	CSARDLREIYNEQFF	TGCAGTGCTAGAGATTTGCGGGAGATATACAATGAGCAGTTCTTC
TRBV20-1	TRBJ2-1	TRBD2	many	CSAIDGGRAYNEQFF	TGCAGTGCTATTGATGGCGGGAGGGCCTACAATGAGCAGTTCTTC
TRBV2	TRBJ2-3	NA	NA	CARSSTDTQYF	TGTGCCCGAAGTTCGACAGATACGCAGTATTTT
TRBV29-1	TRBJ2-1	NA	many	CSVIESSYNEQFF	TGCAGCGTCATCGAGAGCTCCTACAATGAGCAGTTCTTC
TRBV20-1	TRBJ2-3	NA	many	CSAIDRGASTDTQYF	TGCAGTGCTATCGATCGGGGGGCTAGCACAGATACGCAGTATTTT
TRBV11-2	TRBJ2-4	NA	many	CASSLKATGGNLKNIQYF	TGTGCCAGCAGCTTAAAAGCGACAGGAGGCAACTTAAAAAACATTCAGTACTTC
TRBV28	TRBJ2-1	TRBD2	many	CASSFSRAGGPRNEQFF	TGTGCCAGCAGTTTTTCCCGAGCGGGAGGGCCTCGGAATGAGCAGTTCTTC
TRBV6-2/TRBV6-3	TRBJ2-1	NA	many	CASSRWNEQFF	TGTGCCAGCAGCCGATGGAATGAGCAGTTCTTC
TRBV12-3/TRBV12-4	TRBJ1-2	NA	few	CASSSRANYGYTF	TGTGCCAGCTCTTCTCGGGCGAACTATGGCTACACCTTC
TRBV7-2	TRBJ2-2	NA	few	CASSADRAGELFF	TGTGCCAGCAGCGCCGACAGAGCCGGGGAGCTGTTTTTT
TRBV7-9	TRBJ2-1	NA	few	CASSLDGQMNEQFF	TGTGCCAGCAGCTTAGACGGACAGATGAATGAGCAGTTCTTC
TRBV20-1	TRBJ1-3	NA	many	CSATQGINTIYF	TGCAGTGCTACACAGGGCATAAACACCATATATTTT
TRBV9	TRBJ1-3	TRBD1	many	CASSVTGTDSGNTIYF	TGTGCCAGCAGCGTCACCGGGACAGACTCTGGAAACACCATATATTTT
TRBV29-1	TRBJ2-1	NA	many	CSVSRGTYNEQFF	TGCAGCGTTTCTCGGGGAACCTACAATGAGCAGTTCTTC
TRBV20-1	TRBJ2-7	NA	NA	CSARAQGRYEQYF	TGCAGTGCTAGAGCCCAGGGGCGCTACGAGCAGTACTTC
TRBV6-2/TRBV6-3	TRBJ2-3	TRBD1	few	CASTKNEALGTGLSTDTQYF	TGTGCCAGCACCAAGAACGAGGCGCTCGGGACAGGCCTTAGCACAGATACGCAGTATTTT
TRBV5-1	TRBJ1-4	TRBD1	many	CASSSGTGENEKLFF	TGCGCCAGCAGCTCCGGGACAGGGGAAAATGAAAAACTGTTTTTT
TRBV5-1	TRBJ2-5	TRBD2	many	CASSLGTSGEQETQYF	TGCGCCAGCAGCTTGGGGACTAGCGGAGAACAAGAGACCCAGTACTTC
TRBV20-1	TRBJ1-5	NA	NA	CSARDMPDSYYQPQHF	TGCAGTGCTAGAGATATGCCCGACAGTTATTATCAGCCCCAGCATTTT
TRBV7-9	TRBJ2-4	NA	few	CASSPWENIQYF	TGTGCCAGCAGCCCTTGGGAGAACATTCAGTACTTC
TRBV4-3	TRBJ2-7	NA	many	CASSQGKNRGYEQYF	TGCGCCAGCAGCCAAGGCAAGAATAGGGGATACGAGCAGTACTTC
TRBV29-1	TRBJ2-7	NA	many	CSVWSVPYEQYF	TGCAGCGTTTGGAGTGTCCCGTACGAGCAGTACTTC
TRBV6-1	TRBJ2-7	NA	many	CASSDLTLGGGQPLCSYEQYF	TGTGCCAGCAGCGATCTTACCTTAGGGGGAGGTCAGCCGCTATGTTCCTACGAGCAGTACTTC
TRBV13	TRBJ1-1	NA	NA	CASSLAGSKPEAFF	TGTGCCAGCAGCTTAGCCGGCTCTAAGCCTGAAGCTTTCTTT
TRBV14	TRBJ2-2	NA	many	CASSAVGAGELFF	TGTGCCAGCTCAGCCGTTGGGGCCGGGGAGCTGTTTTTT
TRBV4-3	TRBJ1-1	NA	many	CASSQFLGSNTEAFF	TGCGCCAGCAGCCAATTTTTAGGGTCCAACACTGAAGCTTTCTTT
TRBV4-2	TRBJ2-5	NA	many	CASSQALNTGDQYF	TGTGCCAGCAGCCAAGCCCTAAACACCGGCGACCAGTACTTC
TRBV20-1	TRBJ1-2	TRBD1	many	CSARGGQEYGYTF	TGCAGTGCTAGAGGGGGACAGGAATATGGCTACACCTTC
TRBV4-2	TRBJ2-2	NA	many	CASSPAIGEIGELFF	TGTGCCAGCAGCCCCGCTATTGGGGAAATCGGGGAGCTGTTTTTT
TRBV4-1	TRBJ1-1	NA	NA	CASSPLNGPRKDTEAFF	TGCGCCAGCAGCCCTTTGAATGGGCCAAGAAAGGACACTGAAGCTTTCTTT
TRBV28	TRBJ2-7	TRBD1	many	CASRRQQDRGEYF	TGTGCCAGCAGACGACAGCAGGACAGGGGAGAGTACTTC
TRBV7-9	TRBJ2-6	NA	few	CASSQSRGSGANVLTF	TGTGCCAGCAGCCAGTCACGAGGCTCTGGGGCCAACGTCCTGACTTTC
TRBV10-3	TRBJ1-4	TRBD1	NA	CAIRPRGNHNTGGNSEKLFF	TGTGCCATCAGACCTCGGGGGAACCATAATACAGGGGGAAACTCTGAAAAACTGTTTTTT
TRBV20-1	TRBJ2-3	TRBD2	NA	CSARDTNGGRGDTQYF	TGCAGTGCTAGAGATACTAATGGCGGGAGAGGTGATACGCAGTATTTT
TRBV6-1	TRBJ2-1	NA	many	CASSQAGTTNNEQFF	TGTGCCAGCAGTCAGGCCGGGACCACGAACAATGAGCAGTTCTTC
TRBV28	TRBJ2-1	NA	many	CASSLSSKRFNEQFF	TGTGCCAGCAGTTTAAGTTCGAAGCGTTTCAATGAGCAGTTCTTC
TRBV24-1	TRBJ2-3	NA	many	CATSDRYRSTDTQYF	TGTGCCACCAGTGATCGGTACAGAAGCACAGATACGCAGTATTTT
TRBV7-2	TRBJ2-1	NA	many	CASSLNRDEQFF	TGTGCCAGCAGCTTAAACAGGGATGAGCAGTTCTTC
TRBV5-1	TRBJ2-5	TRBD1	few	CASSLDRGPRETQYF	TGCGCCAGCAGCTTGGACAGGGGGCCAAGAGAGACCCAGTACTTC
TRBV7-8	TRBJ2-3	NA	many	CASSPSRGSDTQYF	TGTGCCAGCAGCCCCTCTCGGGGGTCAGATACGCAGTATTTT
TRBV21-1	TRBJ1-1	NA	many	CASSKAFTKLLQTGAFF	TGTGCCAGCAGCAAAGCCTTCACCAAGTTACTGCAAACAGGAGCTTTCTTT
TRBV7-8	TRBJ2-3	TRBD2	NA	CASNAGGLATDTQYF	TGTGCCAGCAATGCGGGAGGGCTTGCTACAGATACGCAGTATTTT
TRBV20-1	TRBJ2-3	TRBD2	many	CSASLAGAGNTDTQYF	TGCAGTGCTAGTCTAGCGGGAGCGGGGAACACAGATACGCAGTATTTT
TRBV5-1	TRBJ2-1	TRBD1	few	CASSLVRGHIYNEQFF	TGCGCCAGCAGCTTGGTGAGGGGGCATATCTACAATGAGCAGTTCTTC